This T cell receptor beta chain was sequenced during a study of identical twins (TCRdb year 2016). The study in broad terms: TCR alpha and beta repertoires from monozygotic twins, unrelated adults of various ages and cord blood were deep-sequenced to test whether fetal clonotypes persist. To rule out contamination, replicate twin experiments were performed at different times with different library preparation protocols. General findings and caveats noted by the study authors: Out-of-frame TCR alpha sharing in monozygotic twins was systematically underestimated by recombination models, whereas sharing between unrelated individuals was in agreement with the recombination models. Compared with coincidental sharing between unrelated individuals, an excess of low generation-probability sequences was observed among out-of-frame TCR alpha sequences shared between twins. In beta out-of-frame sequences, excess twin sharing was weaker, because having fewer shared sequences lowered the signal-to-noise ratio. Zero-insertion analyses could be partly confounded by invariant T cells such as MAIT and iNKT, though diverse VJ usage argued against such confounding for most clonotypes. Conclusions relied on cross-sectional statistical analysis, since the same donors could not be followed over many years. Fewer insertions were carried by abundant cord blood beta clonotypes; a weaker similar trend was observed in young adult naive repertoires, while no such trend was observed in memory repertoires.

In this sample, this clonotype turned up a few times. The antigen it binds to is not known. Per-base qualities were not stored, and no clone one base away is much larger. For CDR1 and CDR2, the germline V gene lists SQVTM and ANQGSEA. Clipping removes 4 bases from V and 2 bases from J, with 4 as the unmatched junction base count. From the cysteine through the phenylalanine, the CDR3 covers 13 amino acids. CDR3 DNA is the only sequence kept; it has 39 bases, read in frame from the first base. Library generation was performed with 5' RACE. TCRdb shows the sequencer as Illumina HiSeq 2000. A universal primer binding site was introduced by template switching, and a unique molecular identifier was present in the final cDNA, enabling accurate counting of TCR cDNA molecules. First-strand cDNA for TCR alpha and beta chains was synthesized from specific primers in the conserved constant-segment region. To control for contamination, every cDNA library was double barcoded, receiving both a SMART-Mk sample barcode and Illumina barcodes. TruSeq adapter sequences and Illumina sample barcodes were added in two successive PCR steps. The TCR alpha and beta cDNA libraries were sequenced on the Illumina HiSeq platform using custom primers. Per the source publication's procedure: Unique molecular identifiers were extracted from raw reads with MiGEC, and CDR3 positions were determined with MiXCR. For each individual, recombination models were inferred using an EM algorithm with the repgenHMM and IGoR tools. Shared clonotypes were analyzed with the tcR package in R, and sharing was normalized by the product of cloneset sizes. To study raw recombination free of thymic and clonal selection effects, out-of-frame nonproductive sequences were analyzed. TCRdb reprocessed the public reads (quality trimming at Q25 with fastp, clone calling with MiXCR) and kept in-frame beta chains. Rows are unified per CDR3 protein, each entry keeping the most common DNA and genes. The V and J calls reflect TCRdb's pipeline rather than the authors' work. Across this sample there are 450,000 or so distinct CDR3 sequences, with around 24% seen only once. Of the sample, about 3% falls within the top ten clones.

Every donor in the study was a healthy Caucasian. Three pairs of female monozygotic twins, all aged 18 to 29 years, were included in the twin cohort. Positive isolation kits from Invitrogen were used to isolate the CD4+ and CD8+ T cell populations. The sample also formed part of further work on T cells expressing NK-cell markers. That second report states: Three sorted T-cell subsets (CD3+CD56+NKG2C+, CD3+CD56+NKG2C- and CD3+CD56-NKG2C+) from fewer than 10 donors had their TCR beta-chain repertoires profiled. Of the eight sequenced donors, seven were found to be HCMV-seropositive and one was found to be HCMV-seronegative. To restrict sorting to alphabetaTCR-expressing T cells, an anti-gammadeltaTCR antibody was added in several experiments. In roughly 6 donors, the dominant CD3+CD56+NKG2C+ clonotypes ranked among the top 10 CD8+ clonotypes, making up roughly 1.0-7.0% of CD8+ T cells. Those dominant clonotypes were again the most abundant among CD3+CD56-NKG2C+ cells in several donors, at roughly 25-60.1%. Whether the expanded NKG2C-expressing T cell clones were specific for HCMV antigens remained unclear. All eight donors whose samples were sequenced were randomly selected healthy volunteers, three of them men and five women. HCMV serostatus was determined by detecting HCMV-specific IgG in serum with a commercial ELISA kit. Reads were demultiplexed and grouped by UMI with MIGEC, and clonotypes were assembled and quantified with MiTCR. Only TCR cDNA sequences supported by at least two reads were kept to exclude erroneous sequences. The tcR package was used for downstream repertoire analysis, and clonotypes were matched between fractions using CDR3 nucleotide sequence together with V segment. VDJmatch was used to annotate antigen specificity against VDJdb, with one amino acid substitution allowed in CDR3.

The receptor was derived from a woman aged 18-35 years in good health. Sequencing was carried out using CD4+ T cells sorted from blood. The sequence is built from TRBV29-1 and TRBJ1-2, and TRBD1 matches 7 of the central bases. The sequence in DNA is TGCAGCGTTGGGGGGACAGAAAACTATGGCTACACCTTC. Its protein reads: CSVGGTENYGYTF.